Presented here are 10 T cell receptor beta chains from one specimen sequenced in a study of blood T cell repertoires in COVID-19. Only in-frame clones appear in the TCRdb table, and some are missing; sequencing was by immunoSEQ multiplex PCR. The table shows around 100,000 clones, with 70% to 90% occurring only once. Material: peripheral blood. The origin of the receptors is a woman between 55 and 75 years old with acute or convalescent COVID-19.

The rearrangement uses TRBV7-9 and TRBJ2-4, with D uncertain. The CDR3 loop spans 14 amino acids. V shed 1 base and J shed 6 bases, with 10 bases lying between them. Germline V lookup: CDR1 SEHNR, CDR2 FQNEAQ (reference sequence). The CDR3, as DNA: TGTGCCAGCAGCTTAGACAGCTTTTTAAACATTCAGTACTTC. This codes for CASSLDSFLNIQYF.

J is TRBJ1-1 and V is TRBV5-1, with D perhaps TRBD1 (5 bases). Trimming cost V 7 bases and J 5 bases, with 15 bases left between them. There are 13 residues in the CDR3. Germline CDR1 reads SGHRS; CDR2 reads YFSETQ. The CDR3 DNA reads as TGCGCCAGCGCCCTGGGGGGTGGGACTGAAGCTTTCTTT. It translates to CASALGGGTEAFF.

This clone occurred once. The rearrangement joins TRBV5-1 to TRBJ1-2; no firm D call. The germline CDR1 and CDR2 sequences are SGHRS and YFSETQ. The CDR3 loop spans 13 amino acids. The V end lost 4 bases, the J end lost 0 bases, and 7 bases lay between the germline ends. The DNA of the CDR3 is TGCGCCAGCAGCCCCGGGTCTAACTATGGCTACACCTTC. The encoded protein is CASSPGSNYGYTF.

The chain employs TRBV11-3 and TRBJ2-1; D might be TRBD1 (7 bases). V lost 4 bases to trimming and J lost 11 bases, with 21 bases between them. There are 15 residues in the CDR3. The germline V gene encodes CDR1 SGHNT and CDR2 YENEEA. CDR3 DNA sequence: TGTGCCAGCAGCTCTGAGCCGACATCAGGGGGGAAGCAGTTCTTC. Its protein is CASSSEPTSGGKQFF. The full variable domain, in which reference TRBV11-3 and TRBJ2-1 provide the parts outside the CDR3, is EAGVVQSPRYKIIEKKQPVAFWCNPISGHNTLYWYLQNLGQGPELLIRYENEEAVDDSQLPKDRFSAERLKGVDSTLKIQPAELGDSAVYLCASSSEPTSGGKQFFGPGTRLTVL.

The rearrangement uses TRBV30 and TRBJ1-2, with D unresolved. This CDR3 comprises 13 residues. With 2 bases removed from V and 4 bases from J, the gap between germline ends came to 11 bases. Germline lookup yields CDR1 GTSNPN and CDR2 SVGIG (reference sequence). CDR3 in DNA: TGTGCCTGGAGTCCAACAAGGAGCTATGGCTACACCTTC. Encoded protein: CAWSPTRSYGYTF.

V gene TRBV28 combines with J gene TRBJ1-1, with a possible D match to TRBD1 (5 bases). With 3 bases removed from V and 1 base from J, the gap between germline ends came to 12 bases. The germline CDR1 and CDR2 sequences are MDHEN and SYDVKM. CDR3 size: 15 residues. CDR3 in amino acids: CASSFESGGNTEAFF. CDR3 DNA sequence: TGTGCCAGCAGTTTCGAGTCGGGGGGGAACACTGAAGCTTTCTTT.

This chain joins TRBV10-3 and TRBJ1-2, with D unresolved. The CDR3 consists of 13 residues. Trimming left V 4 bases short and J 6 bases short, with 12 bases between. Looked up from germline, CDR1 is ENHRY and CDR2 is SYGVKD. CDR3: CAISVGSGDGYTF. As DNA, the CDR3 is TGTGCCATCAGTGTGGGCAGCGGGGATGGCTACACCTTC.

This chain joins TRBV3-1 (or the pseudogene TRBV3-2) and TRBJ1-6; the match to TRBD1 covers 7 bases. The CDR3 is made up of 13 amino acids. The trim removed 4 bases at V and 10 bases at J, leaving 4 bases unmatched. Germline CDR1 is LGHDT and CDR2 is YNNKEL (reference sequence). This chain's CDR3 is CASSRRTGSPLHF. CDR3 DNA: TGTGCCAGCAGCCGCCGGACAGGCTCACCCCTCCACTTT.

CDR3 nucleotide sequence: TGTGCCAGCAGCTTAGTAGTGGGACAGCCCTCCTACGAGCAGTACTTC. This codes for CASSLVVGQPSYEQYF. The chain carries TRBV7-2 and TRBJ2-7; 7 nucleotides agree with TRBD1. The CDR3 is 16 amino acids. J was trimmed by 0 bases and V by 1 base; bases with no gene match: 6. CDR1 SGHTA and CDR2 FQGNSA come from the germline V gene.

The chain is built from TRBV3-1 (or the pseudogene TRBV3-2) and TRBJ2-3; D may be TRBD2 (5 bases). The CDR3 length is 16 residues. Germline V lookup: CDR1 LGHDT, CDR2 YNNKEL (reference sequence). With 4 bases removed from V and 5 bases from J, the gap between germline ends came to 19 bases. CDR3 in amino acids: CASSPPPGLRGDTQYF. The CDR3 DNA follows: TGTGCCAGCAGCCCCCCTCCTGGGCTACGGGGAGATACGCAGTATTTT.